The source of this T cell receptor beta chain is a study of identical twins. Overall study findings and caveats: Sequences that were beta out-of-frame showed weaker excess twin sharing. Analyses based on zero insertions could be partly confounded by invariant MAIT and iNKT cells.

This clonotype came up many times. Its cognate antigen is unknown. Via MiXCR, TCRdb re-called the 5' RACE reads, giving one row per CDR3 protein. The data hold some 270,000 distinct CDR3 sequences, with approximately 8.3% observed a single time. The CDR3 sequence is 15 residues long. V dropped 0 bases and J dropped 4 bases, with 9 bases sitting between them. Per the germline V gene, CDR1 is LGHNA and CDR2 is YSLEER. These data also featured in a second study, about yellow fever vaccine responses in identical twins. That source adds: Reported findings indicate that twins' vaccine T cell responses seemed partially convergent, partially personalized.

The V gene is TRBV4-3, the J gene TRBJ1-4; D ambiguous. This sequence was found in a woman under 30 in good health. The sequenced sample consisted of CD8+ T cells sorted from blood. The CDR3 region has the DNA TGCGCCAGCAGCCAAGATGAGGGTCTTAATGAAAAACTGTTTTTT. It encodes CASSQDEGLNEKLFF.